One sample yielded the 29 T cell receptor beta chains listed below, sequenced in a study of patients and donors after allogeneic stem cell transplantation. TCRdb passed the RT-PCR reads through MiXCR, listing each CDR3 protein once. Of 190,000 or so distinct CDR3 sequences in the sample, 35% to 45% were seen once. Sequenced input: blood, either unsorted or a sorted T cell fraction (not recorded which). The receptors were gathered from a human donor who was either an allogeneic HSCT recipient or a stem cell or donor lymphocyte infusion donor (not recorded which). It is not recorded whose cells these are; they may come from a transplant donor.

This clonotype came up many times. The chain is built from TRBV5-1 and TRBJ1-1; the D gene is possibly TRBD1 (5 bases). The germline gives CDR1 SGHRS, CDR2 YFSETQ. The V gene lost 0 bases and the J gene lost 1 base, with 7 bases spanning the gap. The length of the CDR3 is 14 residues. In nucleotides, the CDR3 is TGCGCCAGCAGCTTGGTTGGGGGGAACACTGAAGCTTTCTTT. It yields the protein CASSLVGGNTEAFF.

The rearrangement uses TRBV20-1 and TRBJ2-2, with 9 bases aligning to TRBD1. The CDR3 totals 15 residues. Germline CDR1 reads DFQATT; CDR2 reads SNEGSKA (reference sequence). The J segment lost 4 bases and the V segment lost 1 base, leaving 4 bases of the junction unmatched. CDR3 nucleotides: TGCAGTGCTAGAGCTTACAGGGGGCGCACCGGGGAGCTGTTTTTT. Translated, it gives CSARAYRGRTGELFF.

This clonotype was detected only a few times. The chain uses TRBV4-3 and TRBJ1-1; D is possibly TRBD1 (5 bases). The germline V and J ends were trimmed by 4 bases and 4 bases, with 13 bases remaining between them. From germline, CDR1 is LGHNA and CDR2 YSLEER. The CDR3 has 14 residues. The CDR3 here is CASSRRGGGTEAFF. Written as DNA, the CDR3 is TGCGCCAGCAGCCGTAGGGGCGGGGGCACTGAAGCTTTCTTT.

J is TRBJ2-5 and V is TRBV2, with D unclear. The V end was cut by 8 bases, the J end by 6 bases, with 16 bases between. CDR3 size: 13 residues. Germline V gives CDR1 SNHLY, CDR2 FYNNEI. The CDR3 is CASRKVSPKTQYF. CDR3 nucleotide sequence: TGTGCCAGCCGGAAGGTCTCACCCAAGACCCAGTACTTC.

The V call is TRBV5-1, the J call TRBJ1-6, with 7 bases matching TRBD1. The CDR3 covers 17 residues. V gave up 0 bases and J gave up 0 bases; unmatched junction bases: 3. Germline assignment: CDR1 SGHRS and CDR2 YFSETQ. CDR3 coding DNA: TGCGCCAGCAGCTTGGGACAGGGTGGCTCCTATAATTCACCCCTCCACTTT. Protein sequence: CASSLGQGGSYNSPLHF.

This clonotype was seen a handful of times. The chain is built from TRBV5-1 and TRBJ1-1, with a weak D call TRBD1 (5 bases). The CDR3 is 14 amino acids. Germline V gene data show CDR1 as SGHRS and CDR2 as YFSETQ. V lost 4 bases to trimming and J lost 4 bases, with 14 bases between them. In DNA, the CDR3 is TGCGCCAGCAGCCCCAAGGGCGGGGGCACTGAAGCTTTCTTT. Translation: CASSPKGGGTEAFF.

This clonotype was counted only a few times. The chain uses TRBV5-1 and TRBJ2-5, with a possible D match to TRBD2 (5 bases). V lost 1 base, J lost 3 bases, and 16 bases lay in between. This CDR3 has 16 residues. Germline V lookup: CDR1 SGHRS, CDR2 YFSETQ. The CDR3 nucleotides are TGCGCCAGCAGCTTGAGTCTACCTCTAGCAGAAGAGACCCAGTACTTC. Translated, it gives CASSLSLPLAEETQYF.

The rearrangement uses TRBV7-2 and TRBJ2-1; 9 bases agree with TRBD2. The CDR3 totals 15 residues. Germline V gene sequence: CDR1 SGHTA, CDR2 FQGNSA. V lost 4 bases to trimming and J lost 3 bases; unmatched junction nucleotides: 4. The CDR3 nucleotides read TGTGCCAGCAGCTGGGGACTAGCCGGCTACAATGAGCAGTTCTTC. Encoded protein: CASSWGLAGYNEQFF.

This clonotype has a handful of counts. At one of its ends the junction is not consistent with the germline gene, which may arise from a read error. The CDR3 here is CSARGAGGTYSLF. The CDR3 DNA follows: TGCAGTGCTAGAGGGGCCGGTGGGACTTACTCCCTCTTT. V and J are TRBV20-1 and TRBJ1-1, with D possibly TRBD1 on 5 matching bases. Germline V gene lookup returns CDR1 DFQATT and CDR2 SNEGSKA (reference sequence). This CDR3 region has 13 residues.

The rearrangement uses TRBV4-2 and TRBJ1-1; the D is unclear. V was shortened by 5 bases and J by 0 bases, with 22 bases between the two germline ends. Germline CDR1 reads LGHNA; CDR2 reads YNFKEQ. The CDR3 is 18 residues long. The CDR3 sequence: CASSTRGRRNLVNTEAFF. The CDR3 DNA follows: TGTGCCAGCAGCACCCGTGGTAGGCGGAACCTCGTGAACACTGAAGCTTTCTTT.

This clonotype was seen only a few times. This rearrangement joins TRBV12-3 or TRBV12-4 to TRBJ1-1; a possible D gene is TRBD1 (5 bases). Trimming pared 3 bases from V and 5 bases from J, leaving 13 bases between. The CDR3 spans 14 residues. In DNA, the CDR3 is TGTGCCAGCAGTTTCGCCCAGGGTGTTACTGAAGCTTTCTTT. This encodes CASSFAQGVTEAFF.

CDR3 protein: CSVVGASNEKLFF. CDR3 nucleotides: TGCAGCGTTGTCGGGGCTTCTAATGAAAAACTGTTTTTT. The rearrangement joins TRBV29-1 to TRBJ1-4; tentatively, D is TRBD1 (5 bases). The V end lost 4 bases, the J end lost 3 bases, and 9 bases lay between the germline ends. The germline V gene encodes CDR1 SQVTM and CDR2 ANQGSEA. The CDR3 has 13 residues.

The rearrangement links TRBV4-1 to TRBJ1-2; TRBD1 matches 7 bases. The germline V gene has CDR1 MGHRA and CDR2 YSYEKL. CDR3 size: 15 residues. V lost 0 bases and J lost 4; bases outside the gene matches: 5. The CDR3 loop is CASSQDPGQAYGYTF. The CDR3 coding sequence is TGCGCCAGCAGCCAAGACCCCGGACAGGCCTATGGCTACACCTTC.

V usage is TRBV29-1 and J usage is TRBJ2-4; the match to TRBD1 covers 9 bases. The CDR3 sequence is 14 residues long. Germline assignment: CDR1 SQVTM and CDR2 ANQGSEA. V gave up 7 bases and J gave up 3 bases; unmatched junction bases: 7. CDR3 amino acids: CSARTGVGKNIQYF. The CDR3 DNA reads TGCAGCGCACGGACAGGGGTCGGCAAAAACATTCAGTACTTC.

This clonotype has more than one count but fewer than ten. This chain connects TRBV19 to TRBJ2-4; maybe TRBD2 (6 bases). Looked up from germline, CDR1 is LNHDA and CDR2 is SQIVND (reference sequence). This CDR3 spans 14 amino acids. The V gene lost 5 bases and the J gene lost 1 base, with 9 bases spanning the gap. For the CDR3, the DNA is TGTGCCAGTAGTGATGGGGGGGCCAAAAACATTCAGTACTTC. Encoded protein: CASSDGGAKNIQYF. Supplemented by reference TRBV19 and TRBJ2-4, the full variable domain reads DGGITQSPKYLFRKEGQNVTLSCEQNLNHDAMYWYRQDPGQGLRLIYYSQIVNDFQKGDIAEGYSVSREKKESFPLTVTSAQKNPTAFYLCASSDGGAKNIQYFGAGTRLSVL.

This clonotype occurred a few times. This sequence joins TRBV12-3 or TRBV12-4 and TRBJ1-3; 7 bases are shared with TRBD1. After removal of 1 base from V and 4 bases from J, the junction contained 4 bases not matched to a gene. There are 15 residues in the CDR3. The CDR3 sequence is CASSLEGAKGNTIYF. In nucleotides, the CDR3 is TGTGCCAGCAGTTTAGAGGGGGCGAAAGGAAACACCATATATTTT.

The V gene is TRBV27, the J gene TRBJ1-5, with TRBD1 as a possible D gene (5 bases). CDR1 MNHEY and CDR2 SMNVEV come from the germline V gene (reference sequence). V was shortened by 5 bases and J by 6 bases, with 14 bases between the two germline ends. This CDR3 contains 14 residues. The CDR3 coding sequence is TGTGCCAGCAGTCAAAGGGACGGAGTTCAGCCCCAGCATTTT. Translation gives CASSQRDGVQPQHF.

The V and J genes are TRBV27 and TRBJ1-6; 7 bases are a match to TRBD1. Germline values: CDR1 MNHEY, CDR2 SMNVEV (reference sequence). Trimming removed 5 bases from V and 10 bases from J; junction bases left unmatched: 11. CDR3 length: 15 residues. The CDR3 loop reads CASSTRQGTGSPLHF. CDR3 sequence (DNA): TGTGCCAGCAGTACCCGACAGGGCACGGGATCACCCCTCCACTTT.

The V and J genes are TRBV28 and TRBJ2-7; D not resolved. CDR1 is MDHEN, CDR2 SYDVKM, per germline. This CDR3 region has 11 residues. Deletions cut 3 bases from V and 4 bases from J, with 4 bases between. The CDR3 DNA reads TGTGCCAGCAGTTTCCAGTACGAGCAGTACTTC. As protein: CASSFQYEQYF.

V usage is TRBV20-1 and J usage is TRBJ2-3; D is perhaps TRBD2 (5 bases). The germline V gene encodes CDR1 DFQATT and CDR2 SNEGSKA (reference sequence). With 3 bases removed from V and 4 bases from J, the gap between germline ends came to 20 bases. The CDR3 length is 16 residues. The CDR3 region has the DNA TGCAGTGCTAGTCCCCTCGTGAGGGCTAACGCAGATACGCAGTATTTT. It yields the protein CSASPLVRANADTQYF.

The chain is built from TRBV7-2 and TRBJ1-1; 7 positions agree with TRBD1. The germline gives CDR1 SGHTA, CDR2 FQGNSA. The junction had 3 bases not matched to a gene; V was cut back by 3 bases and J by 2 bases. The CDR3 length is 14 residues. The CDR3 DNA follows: TGTGCCAGCAGCTTCCGACAGGGAAACACTGAAGCTTTCTTT. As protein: CASSFRQGNTEAFF.

The CDR3: CATSRDMRAGELFF. CDR3 in DNA: TGTGCCACCAGCAGAGATATGCGAGCCGGGGAGCTGTTTTTT. The chain is built from TRBV15 and TRBJ2-2; D unresolved. CDR1 is LNHNV and CDR2 is YYDKDF in the germline V gene (reference sequence). This CDR3 is built from 14 residues. V lost 0 bases to trimming and J lost 6 bases, with 8 bases between them.

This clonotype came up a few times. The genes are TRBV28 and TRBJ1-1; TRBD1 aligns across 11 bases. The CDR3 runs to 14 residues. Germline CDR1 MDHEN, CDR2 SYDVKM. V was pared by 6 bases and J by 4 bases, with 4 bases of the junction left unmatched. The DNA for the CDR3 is TGTGCCAGCAGCCGGACAGGGGGCACCACTGAAGCTTTCTTT. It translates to CASSRTGGTTEAFF.

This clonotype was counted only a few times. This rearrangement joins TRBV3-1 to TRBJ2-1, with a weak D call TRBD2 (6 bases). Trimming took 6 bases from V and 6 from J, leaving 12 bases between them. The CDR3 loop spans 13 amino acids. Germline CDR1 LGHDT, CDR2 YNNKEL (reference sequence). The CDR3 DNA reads TGTGCCAGCAGACAGACCGGGGGCAATGAGCAGTTCTTC. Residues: CASRQTGGNEQFF.

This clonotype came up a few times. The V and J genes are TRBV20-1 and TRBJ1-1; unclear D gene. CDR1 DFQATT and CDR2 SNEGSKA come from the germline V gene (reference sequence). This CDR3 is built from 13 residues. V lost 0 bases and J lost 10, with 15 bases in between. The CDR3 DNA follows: TGCAGTGCTAGAGATGTTACCGCCAGGACAGCTTTCTTT. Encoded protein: CSARDVTARTAFF.

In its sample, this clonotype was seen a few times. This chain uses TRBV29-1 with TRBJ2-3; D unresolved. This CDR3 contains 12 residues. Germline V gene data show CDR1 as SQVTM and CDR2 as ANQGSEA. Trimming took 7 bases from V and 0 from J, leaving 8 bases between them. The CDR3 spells CSATTSTDTQYF. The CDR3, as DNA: TGCAGCGCCACGACTAGCACAGATACGCAGTATTTT.

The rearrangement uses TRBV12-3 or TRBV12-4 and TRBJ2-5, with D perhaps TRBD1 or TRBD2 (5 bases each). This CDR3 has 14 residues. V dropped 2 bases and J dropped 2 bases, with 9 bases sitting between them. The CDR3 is CASSLRGRQETQYF. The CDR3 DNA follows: TGTGCCAGCAGTTTAAGGGGACGGCAAGAGACCCAGTACTTC.

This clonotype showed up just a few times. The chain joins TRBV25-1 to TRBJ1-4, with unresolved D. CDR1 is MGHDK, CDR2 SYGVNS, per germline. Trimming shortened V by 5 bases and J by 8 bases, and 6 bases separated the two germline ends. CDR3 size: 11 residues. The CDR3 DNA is TGTGCCAGCAGTTCCGAGGAAAAACTGTTTTTT. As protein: CASSSEEKLFF.

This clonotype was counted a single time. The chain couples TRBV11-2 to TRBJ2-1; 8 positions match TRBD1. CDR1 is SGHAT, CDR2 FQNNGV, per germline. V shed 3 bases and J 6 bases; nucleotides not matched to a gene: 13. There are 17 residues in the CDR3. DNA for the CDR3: TGTGCCAGCAGCTTCACCCCCGGGACAGGTACCCTCAATGAGCAGTTCTTC. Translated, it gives CASSFTPGTGTLNEQFF.